A selection of T cell receptor beta chains follows, all from one sample in a study of CD4 T cells in relation to SARS-CoV-2 and coronaviruses. These receptors' targets are unknown. Only in-frame clones appear in the TCRdb table, and some are missing; sequencing was by immunoSEQ multiplex PCR. The data contain 20,000 or so clones, just under 70% of them singletons. Sample: CD4+ T cells from PBMCs, cultured in vitro. The receptors originated from a human donor in good health. Each CDR3 is given with its conserved first and last residue. A D gene is named only where the DNA matches it firmly. Clone sizes are given selectively: once, few, many, or a class where the clone is expanded.

>TRBJ1-5|.|.|TRBV23-1
CASKGYSNQPQHF
TGCGCCTCTAAGGGGTATAGCAATCAGCCCCAGCATTTT
>TRBJ1-2|.|.|TRBV6-5
CASSWQGGGYTF
TGTGCCAGCAGTTGGCAGGGCGGAGGCTACACCTTC
>TRBJ2-1|.|.|TRBV7-8
CASSFGHNNEQFF
TGTGCCAGCAGCTTTGGACACAACAATGAGCAGTTCTTC
>TRBJ1-3|.|.|TRBV30
CAWSVAENTIYF
TGTGCCTGGAGTGTAGCGGAAAACACCATATATTTT
>TRBJ2-3|.|.|TRBV5-1
CASRWDYTDTQYF
TGCGCCAGCAGGTGGGATTACACAGATACGCAGTATTTT
>TRBJ2-3|once|TRBD2|TRBV6-2/TRBV6-3
CASSYSGGFGIDTQYF
TGTGCCAGCAGTTACTCGGGGGGGTTTGGAATAGATACGCAGTATTTT
>TRBJ2-1|.|TRBD2|TRBV5-1
CASSLAGAGVDNEQFF
TGCGCCAGCAGCTTAGCAGGAGCGGGAGTTGACAATGAGCAGTTCTTC
>TRBJ2-5|.|TRBD1|TRBV5-1
CASSLQGAWEETQYF
TGCGCCAGCAGCTTGCAGGGGGCATGGGAAGAGACCCAGTACTTC
>TRBJ2-1|large|TRBD1|TRBV7-9
CASSLSTGDNEQFF
TGTGCCAGCAGCTTATCAACAGGGGACAATGAGCAGTTCTTC
>TRBJ1-2|.|.|TRBV12-3/TRBV12-4
CASRSAALGGYTF
TGTGCCAGCAGATCGGCGGCCCTCGGGGGCTACACCTTC
>TRBJ1-3|.|TRBD1|TRBV30
CAWIAGGFSGNTIYF
TGTGCCTGGATAGCAGGGGGGTTCTCTGGAAACACCATATATTTT
>TRBJ1-4|.|.|TRBV6-4
CASSRGEKLFF
TGTGCCAGCAGTAGAGGGGAAAAACTGTTTTTT
>TRBJ1-5|.|TRBD1|TRBV27
CASSSTGEGLLNQPQHF
TGTGCCAGCAGTAGTACAGGGGAGGGACTTCTAAATCAGCCCCAGCATTTT
>TRBJ2-1|.|.|TRBV6-5
CASSDSYSYNEQFF
TGTGCCAGCAGTGACTCGTACTCCTACAATGAGCAGTTCTTC
>TRBJ1-5|.|.|TRBV7-2
CASSGDRDQPQHF
TGTGCCAGCAGCGGTGACAGAGATCAGCCCCAGCATTTT
>TRBJ2-5|.|.|TRBV11-2
CASSLFPVDQETQYF
TGTGCCAGCAGCTTATTCCCGGTCGACCAAGAGACCCAGTACTTC
>TRBJ1-2|.|.|TRBV10-3
CATDQGAGKNGYTF
TGTGCCACTGACCAGGGAGCGGGAAAGAATGGCTACACCTTC
>TRBJ2-1|.|TRBD2|TRBV6-5
CASIAGASYNEQFF
TGTGCCAGCATAGCGGGGGCATCTTACAATGAGCAGTTCTTC
>TRBJ2-3|.|TRBD2|TRBV2
CASSEFGALAGARDTQYF
TGTGCCAGCAGTGAATTTGGGGCACTAGCGGGAGCACGGGATACGCAGTATTTT
>TRBJ2-2|.|TRBD2|TRBV4-1
CASSEREGLGELFF
TGCGCCAGCAGCGAAAGGGAGGGCCTCGGGGAGCTGTTTTTT
>TRBJ2-1|.|.|TRBV5-3
CARSFHDNEQFF
TGTGCCAGAAGCTTCCACGACAATGAGCAGTTCTTC
>TRBJ2-4|.|TRBD2|TRBV2
CASSRTSGRKYF
TGTGCCAGCAGTCGGACTAGCGGGAGGAAGTACTTC
>TRBJ1-5|few|.|TRBV18
CASSPFRQSNQPQHF
TGTGCCAGCTCACCCTTTCGACAGAGCAATCAGCCCCAGCATTTT
>TRBJ2-7|.|TRBD1|TRBV5-1
CASSTQTGNSYEQYF
TGCGCCAGCAGCACCCAGACAGGGAACTCCTACGAGCAGTACTTC
>TRBJ2-1|.|.|TRBV11-3
CASSLTSTGQNEQFF
TGTGCCAGCAGCTTAACTAGTACAGGGCAAAATGAGCAGTTCTTC
>TRBJ1-1|.|.|TRBV7-2
CASSPAWGGEAFF
TGTGCCAGCAGCCCCGCCTGGGGGGGTGAAGCTTTCTTT
>TRBJ1-2|.|.|TRBV9
CASSVASATYGYTF
TGTGCCAGCAGCGTAGCCAGTGCAACCTATGGCTACACCTTC
>TRBJ1-5|.|.|TRBV4-1
CASSQDPTFIAQPQHF
TGCGCCAGCAGCCAAGATCCCACTTTTATCGCTCAGCCCCAGCATTTT
>TRBJ1-6|.|TRBD1|TRBV10-3
CAISGDRGPDSPLHF
TGTGCCATCAGTGGGGACAGGGGGCCTGATTCACCCCTCCACTTT
>TRBJ1-1|.|TRBD1|TRBV3-1/TRBV3-2
CASSSSGQGRAFF
TGTGCCAGCAGCTCCTCCGGACAGGGACGGGCTTTCTTT
>TRBJ2-7|few|TRBD2|TRBV7-9
CASSLAPLGGRDEQYF
TGTGCCAGCAGCTTAGCGCCCCTCGGGGGGAGGGACGAGCAGTACTTC
>TRBJ2-5|.|.|TRBV12-3/TRBV12-4
CASSLEVTQYF
TGTGCCAGCAGTTTAGAGGTTACCCAGTACTTC
>TRBJ2-1|few|TRBD2|TRBV9
CASSVDGAGELFEQFF
TGTGCCAGCAGCGTAGACGGGGCGGGGGAGTTGTTTGAGCAGTTCTTC
>TRBJ1-6|.|TRBD1|TRBV19
CASSTGTGRNSPLHF
TGTGCCAGTAGTACTGGGACAGGGCGAAATTCACCCCTCCACTTT
>TRBJ2-3|.|TRBD2|TRBV7-8
CASSLRSPLAGGGTDTQYF
TGTGCCAGCAGCTTACGTAGCCCCTTAGCGGGGGGAGGCACAGATACGCAGTATTTT
>TRBJ2-2|few|.|TRBV18
CASSPRAGNTGELFF
TGTGCCAGCTCACCAAGGGCAGGGAACACCGGGGAGCTGTTTTTT
>TRBJ2-3|.|.|TRBV27
CASRDRLTDTQYF
TGTGCCAGCAGGGACAGACTAACAGATACGCAGTATTTT
>TRBJ1-2|.|.|TRBV2
CASSDEAEGYTF
TGTGCCAGCAGTGACGAAGCAGAAGGCTACACCTTC
>TRBJ2-5|.|.|TRBV5-5
CASKAHPGRETQYF
TGTGCCAGCAAAGCTCACCCTGGCCGAGAGACCCAGTACTTC
>TRBJ2-7|.|.|TRBV4-1
CASHGGTPPYEQYF
TGCGCCAGCCATGGGGGGACACCCCCCTACGAGCAGTACTTC
>TRBJ2-7|.|TRBD2|TRBV11-2
CASSLVGAGVAYEQYF
TGTGCCAGCAGCTTAGTTGGTGCGGGAGTGGCCTACGAGCAGTACTTC
>TRBJ1-1|.|.|TRBV5-1
CASSLDSMNTEAFF
TGCGCCAGCAGCTTGGACAGCATGAACACTGAAGCTTTCTTT
>TRBJ2-2|.|.|TRBV7-9
CASSLYVLNTGELFF
TGTGCCAGCAGCTTATACGTTCTGAACACCGGGGAGCTGTTTTTT
>TRBJ2-2|.|TRBD2|TRBV7-6
CASSSLAGSTGELFF
TGTGCCAGCAGCTCCCTAGCGGGGTCCACCGGGGAGCTGTTTTTT
>TRBJ1-4|.|.|TRBV19
CASSPRMAEKLFF
TGTGCCAGTAGTCCCAGGATGGCTGAAAAACTGTTTTTT
>TRBJ2-7|few|.|TRBV6-6
CASSSPRYEQYF
TGTGCCAGCAGCTCCCCGCGTTACGAGCAGTACTTC
>TRBJ1-2|.|.|TRBV18
CASSPLGLGDGYTF
TGTGCCAGCTCACCTCTGGGGCTCGGCGATGGCTACACCTTC
>TRBJ1-2|.|.|TRBV6-2/TRBV6-3
CASSRTVNSANYGYTF
TGTGCCAGCAGCCGGACAGTCAACTCTGCTAACTATGGCTACACCTTC
>TRBJ2-2|.|.|TRBV7-2
CASSFESGRSGELFF
TGTGCCAGCAGCTTCGAGTCGGGGAGGTCCGGGGAGCTGTTTTTT
>TRBJ1-2|.|.|TRBV5-6
CASSKVAAVYGYTF
TGTGCCAGCAGCAAAGTGGCCGCCGTCTATGGCTACACCTTC
>TRBJ1-3|few|TRBD1|TRBV5-5
CASSLTGQERNTIYF
TGTGCCAGCAGCTTGACGGGACAGGAGAGAAACACCATATATTTT
>TRBJ2-4|.|.|TRBV6-5
CASSYSGVVAKNIQYF
TGTGCCAGCAGTTACTCGGGGGTAGTGGCCAAAAACATTCAGTACTTC
>TRBJ2-5|.|TRBD2|TRBV29-1
CSVESGGAHETQYF
TGCAGCGTTGAGAGCGGGGGGGCCCATGAGACCCAGTACTTC
>TRBJ2-7|few|.|TRBV5-1
CASSLTALGAYEQYF
TGCGCCAGCAGCTTGACTGCCCTGGGGGCCTACGAGCAGTACTTC
>TRBJ2-3|.|.|TRBV6-5
CASSPRGPLLDTQYF
TGTGCCAGCAGTCCGCGGGGGCCCCTCCTGGATACGCAGTATTTT
>TRBJ1-5|.|.|TRBV28
CASSWGAGDQPQHF
TGTGCCAGCAGTTGGGGGGCGGGAGATCAGCCCCAGCATTTT
>TRBJ2-3|.|TRBD2|TRBV7-2
CASSLDGTSGRAFSDTQYF
TGTGCCAGCAGCTTAGATGGGACTAGCGGGAGGGCCTTTTCAGATACGCAGTATTTT
>TRBJ1-1|.|.|TRBV19
CASTRLGINTEAFF
TGTGCCAGTACGCGTTTGGGCATAAACACTGAAGCTTTCTTT
>TRBJ2-3|few|.|TRBV3-1/TRBV3-2
CASSQEHLGTDTQYF
TGTGCCAGCAGCCAAGAACATCTCGGCACAGATACGCAGTATTTT